This is a list of T cell receptor beta chains from one sample in a study of T cell responses to AZD1222 COVID-19 vaccine. Method: immunoSEQ multiplex PCR; TCRdb's copy keeps in-frame clones and lacks some. Seen here are around 140,000 clones, 80% to 90% observed once, and the top ten hold 1.5% to 2%. The sequencing here drew on peripheral blood, taken on day 0 of AZD1222 vaccination. Receptors were obtained from an adult in good health. CDR3s include the opening cysteine and the closing phenylalanine or tryptophan. A D gene is named only where the DNA matches it firmly. The size entry is marked missing in some rows and otherwise reads once, few, many or a size class.

J gene	V gene	clone size	D gene	CDR3 length	CDR3 protein	CDR3 DNA
TRBJ2-2	TRBV2	NA	TRBD1	16	CATSAPGGADTGELFF	TGTGCCACCTCCGCCCCAGGGGGCGCGGACACCGGGGAGCTGTTTTTT
TRBJ1-5	TRBV7-6	NA	TRBD1	18	CASSLEYRGLRGNQPQHF	TGTGCCAGCAGCTTAGAATACAGGGGTTTAAGGGGCAATCAGCCCCAGCATTTT
TRBJ1-3	TRBV9	NA	NA	15	CASSVEGSSGNTIYF	TGTGCCAGCAGCGTCGAGGGTTCTTCCGGAAACACCATATATTTT
TRBJ2-3	TRBV19	NA	NA	15	CASRWRETSTDTQYF	TGTGCCAGTAGATGGAGAGAGACTAGCACAGATACGCAGTATTTT
TRBJ1-5	TRBV7-2	NA	TRBD1	14	CATGQAYSNQPQHF	TGTGCCACAGGACAGGCGTATAGCAATCAGCCCCAGCATTTT
TRBJ1-2	TRBV6-5	NA	TRBD1	13	CASSPDRVYGYTF	TGTGCCAGCAGTCCGGACAGGGTCTATGGCTACACCTTC
TRBJ2-3	TRBV5-1	NA	NA	17	CASSLAFRQSSTDTQYF	TGCGCCAGCAGCTTGGCCTTCCGGCAGTCCAGCACAGATACGCAGTATTTT
TRBJ1-1	TRBV7-8	NA	TRBD1	13	CASSLGTGFEAFF	TGTGCCAGCAGCTTAGGGACAGGGTTCGAAGCTTTCTTT
TRBJ2-1	TRBV24-1	NA	NA	13	CATSGLVYNEQFF	TGTGCCACCAGTGGGCTCGTCTACAATGAGCAGTTCTTC
TRBJ2-7	TRBV7-2	few	NA	12	CASSLGVSKQYF	TGTGCCAGCAGCTTAGGGGTTTCGAAGCAGTACTTC
TRBJ2-7	TRBV4-2	NA	NA	16	CASSQDFRGAAYEQYF	TGTGCCAGCAGCCAAGATTTTCGGGGGGCCGCCTACGAGCAGTACTTC
TRBJ2-4	TRBV6-2/TRBV6-3	NA	NA	17	CASSWTGGGRAKNIQYF	TGTGCCAGCAGTTGGACCGGAGGGGGTCGGGCCAAAAACATTCAGTACTTC
TRBJ2-5	TRBV2	NA	NA	13	CASGPYRQETQYF	TGTGCCAGCGGCCCGTACCGACAAGAGACCCAGTACTTC
TRBJ1-1	TRBV5-4	NA	NA	14	CASSLGSMNTEAFF	TGTGCCAGCAGCTTAGGAAGTATGAACACTGAAGCTTTCTTT
TRBJ1-1	TRBV5-1	NA	TRBD1	13	CASSSDRDTEAFF	TGCGCCAGCAGTTCGGACAGGGACACTGAAGCTTTCTTT
TRBJ2-3	TRBV9	NA	NA	21	CASSVDSFKGGEFGHRDTQYF	TGTGCCAGCAGCGTAGATTCGTTTAAGGGAGGCGAGTTCGGTCATCGGGATACGCAGTATTTT
TRBJ1-2	TRBV4-1	NA	NA	13	CASSQRAYDGYTF	TGCGCCAGCAGCCAAAGAGCATACGATGGCTACACCTTC
TRBJ1-1	TRBV7-9	once	NA	15	CASSLAAGEPGRAFF	TGTGCCAGCAGCTTAGCTGCGGGAGAGCCAGGAAGGGCTTTCTTT
TRBJ1-1	TRBV12-3/TRBV12-4	NA	NA	13	CASSFILDTEAFF	TGTGCCAGCAGTTTCATCCTGGACACTGAAGCTTTCTTT
TRBJ1-3	TRBV3-1/TRBV3-2	once	NA	15	CASTPRGSTENTIYF	TGTGCCAGCACCCCACGCGGTAGCACTGAAAACACCATATATTTT
TRBJ2-1	TRBV19	NA	TRBD2	19	CASSILTSGANPLTNEQFF	TGTGCCAGTAGTATCCTGACTAGCGGGGCGAACCCACTTACGAATGAGCAGTTCTTC
TRBJ2-2	TRBV11-2	once	NA	12	CASSRTAGELFF	TGTGCCAGCAGCCGCACGGCCGGGGAGCTGTTTTTT
TRBJ1-5	TRBV30	NA	NA	15	CAWSSDGYSNQPQHF	TGTGCCTGGAGCTCTGACGGGTATAGCAATCAGCCCCAGCATTTT
TRBJ2-1	TRBV4-1	NA	TRBD2	16	CASSLQTSGSLNEQFF	TGCGCCAGCAGCCTCCAGACTAGCGGGAGTCTGAATGAGCAGTTCTTC
TRBJ2-3	TRBV6-5	NA	NA	11	CASSTHPTQYF	TGTGCCAGCAGCACCCACCCTACGCAGTATTTT
TRBJ1-2	TRBV2	NA	NA	13	CASSDGTNYGYTF	TGTGCCAGCAGTGACGGAACTAACTATGGCTACACCTTC
TRBJ2-4	TRBV4-1	NA	NA	15	CASSRGALAKNIQYF	TGCGCCAGCAGTCGAGGAGCCTTAGCCAAAAACATTCAGTACTTC
TRBJ2-5	TRBV7-9	NA	TRBD2	17	CASSSLAGVELQETQYF	TGTGCCAGCAGCTCGCTAGCGGGGGTAGAACTCCAAGAGACCCAGTACTTC
TRBJ1-3	TRBV5-8	NA	NA	14	CASSTGGTGNTIYF	TGTGCCAGCAGCACGGGAGGTACCGGAAACACCATATATTTT
TRBJ1-2	TRBV6-5	NA	TRBD1	15	CASSNRDRVDYGYTF	TGTGCCAGCAGTAACCGGGACAGGGTCGATTATGGCTACACCTTC
TRBJ1-2	TRBV28	NA	NA	13	CASSPPPLSGYTF	TGTGCCAGCAGTCCCCCACCCTTAAGTGGCTACACCTTC
TRBJ1-3	TRBV18	NA	NA	14	CASSPQDSGNTIYF	TGTGCCAGCTCACCACAGGACTCTGGAAACACCATATATTTT
TRBJ1-1	TRBV30	NA	TRBD1	11	CAWTGTAKAFF	TGTGCCTGGACGGGGACAGCGAAAGCTTTCTTT
TRBJ1-4	TRBV30	NA	TRBD1	15	CAWIHPGQGNEKLFF	TGTGCCTGGATCCACCCGGGACAGGGGAATGAAAAACTGTTTTTT
TRBJ1-1	TRBV28	NA	NA	19	CASTPKFGRRGFMNTEAFF	TGTGCCAGCACCCCCAAATTCGGGCGGCGGGGGTTTATGAACACTGAAGCTTTCTTT
TRBJ2-5	TRBV5-4	NA	NA	13	CASSLTGGKTQYF	TGTGCCAGCAGCTTGACCGGAGGGAAGACCCAGTACTTC